These T cell receptor beta chains were read from a single sample in a study of cytomegalovirus exposure and HLA in healthy donors. TCRdb keeps only in-frame clones here, not all; method: immunoSEQ multiplex PCR. The sample holds about 160,000 clones, roughly 80% seen once. Sequences were obtained from PBMCs. Receptors originate from a woman aged 35 to 49 in good health and CMV-seronegative. CDR3s include the opening cysteine and the closing phenylalanine or tryptophan. D genes are given only for firm matches. Not every row has a clone size; where given, it reads once, few, many or a size class.

v_call	clone_size	j_call	d_call	cdr3_nt	cdr3_aa
TRBV19	.	TRBJ2-7	TRBD1	TGTGCCAGTAGCACCGGGACAGGGTGGACGGAGCAGTACTTC	CASSTGTGWTEQYF
TRBV13	.	TRBJ2-7	.	TGTGCCAGCAGAAGAGGACAGAACTACGAGCAGTACTTC	CASRRGQNYEQYF
TRBV10-2	.	TRBJ2-7	.	TGCGCCAGCAGTGAGTCTGGAGGGCTGGACCAGTACTTC	CASSESGGLDQYF
TRBV16	few	TRBJ1-6	.	TGTGCCAGCAGCCAAATCACAGGCGGATCACCCCTCCACTTT	CASSQITGGSPLHF
TRBV7-9	.	TRBJ2-2	TRBD2	TGTGCCAGCAGCGAGACGGGGGGGCCGCGGACCGGGGAGCTGTTTTTT	CASSETGGPRTGELFF
TRBV5-1	.	TRBJ1-4	.	TGCGCCAGCAGCCCAGGCGGCAGGGTCACAACTAATGAAAAACTGTTTTTT	CASSPGGRVTTNEKLFF
TRBV6-1	.	TRBJ2-3	TRBD2	TGTGCCAGCAGAGGACTAGCGGTAAGCACAGATACGCAGTATTTT	CASRGLAVSTDTQYF
TRBV18	few	TRBJ1-2	TRBD1	TGTGCCAGCTCACCCCAGGGGGATGGCTACACCTTC	CASSPQGDGYTF
TRBV2	.	TRBJ2-1	.	TGTGCCAGCTGCGGGACAGATTACAATGAGCAGTTCTTC	CASCGTDYNEQFF
TRBV5-1	.	TRBJ2-7	.	TGCGCCAGCAGCACCGGGACATTACCCTACGAGCAGTACTTC	CASSTGTLPYEQYF
TRBV6-5	.	TRBJ2-1	TRBD1	TGTGCCAGCAGACAGGGGCGCGAGAAGCAGTTCTTC	CASRQGREKQFF
TRBV19	.	TRBJ2-7	TRBD1	TGTGCCAGTAGGCGGACAGGGGCCTCCTACGAGCAGTACTTC	CASRRTGASYEQYF
TRBV7-9	.	TRBJ2-4	TRBD1	TGTGCCAGCAGCGAAGGACCAGGGGGCTCCAAAAACATTCAGTATTTC	CASSEGPGGSKNIQYF
TRBV5-1	.	TRBJ2-7	.	TGCGCCAGCAGCTCGGGACAAACTCTAGCCTACGAGCAGTACTTC	CASSSGQTLAYEQYF
TRBV5-5	.	TRBJ1-5	.	TGTGCCAGCAGCACCGGTCCCCGGCAGGAGGCTGGGCCCCAGCATTTT	CASSTGPRQEAGPQHF
TRBV19	.	TRBJ2-2	.	TGTGCCAGTAGTATAGGAGGCGGGGAGCTGTTTTTT	CASSIGGGELFF
TRBV19	.	TRBJ1-1	TRBD1	TGTGCCAGTAGTATTGGTGTCGGGGACAGGAACACTGAAGCTTTCTTT	CASSIGVGDRNTEAFF
TRBV7-2	.	TRBJ1-3	.	TGTGCCAGCAGCTTAGGGTCGGGAAGGACCATATATTTT	CASSLGSGRTIYF
TRBV19	.	TRBJ1-3	.	TGTGCCAGTATTGTGTCCCCATCCTCTGGAAACACCATATATTTT	CASIVSPSSGNTIYF
TRBV7-7	.	TRBJ2-5	TRBD2	TGTGCCAGCAGCCGGGCGCGGGGGGGCGGAGAGACCCAGTACTTC	CASSRARGGGETQYF
TRBV7-6	.	TRBJ1-2	TRBD1	TGTGCCAGCAGCTTAGCGCGGGACAGGGGGGGCTATGGCTACACCTTC	CASSLARDRGGYGYTF
TRBV5-5	once	TRBJ1-1	TRBD1	TGTGCCAGCAGCTTTATGACAGGGAGCAACACTGAAGCTTTCTTT	CASSFMTGSNTEAFF
TRBV6-5	.	TRBJ1-6	TRBD1	TGTGCCAGCAGGGCCGGACAGGGGGAAAATTCACCCCTCCACTTT	CASRAGQGENSPLHF
TRBV6-6	.	TRBJ1-4	.	TGTGCCAGCAGTTACGAGGTTGTCGGGGAAAAACTGTTTTTT	CASSYEVVGEKLFF
TRBV6-5	.	TRBJ1-2	.	TGTGCCAGCGCCCCTAGGAGAAACTATGGCTACACCTTC	CASAPRRNYGYTF
TRBV18	.	TRBJ1-2	.	TGTGCCAGCTCACCAAGGGGCTACTATGGCTACACCTTC	CASSPRGYYGYTF
TRBV10-3	.	TRBJ2-1	TRBD2	TGTGCCATCAAAGGCGGGGGGGCTTTGAATGAGCAGTTCTTC	CAIKGGGALNEQFF
TRBV6-1	.	TRBJ1-3	.	TGTGCCAGCAGTGAAGCCGGGTTGGGAAACACCATATATTTT	CASSEAGLGNTIYF
TRBV13	.	TRBJ2-3	TRBD2	TGTGCCAGCAGCCCCTACTATACTAGCGGGGGCAAAAGCACAGATACGCAGTATTTT	CASSPYYTSGGKSTDTQYF
TRBV2	.	TRBJ1-2	TRBD1	TGTGCCAGCAGTGAACGCGACAGGGGGTCCTATGGCTACACCTTC	CASSERDRGSYGYTF
TRBV15	.	TRBJ1-4	TRBD1	TGTGCCACCGTGGACAGGGGGCTAGGGCAACTGTTTTTT	CATVDRGLGQLFF
TRBV4-2	once	TRBJ1-2	.	TGTGCCAGCAGCCAAGATGGAGATTCCTTCTATGGCTACACCTTC	CASSQDGDSFYGYTF
TRBV18	.	TRBJ1-2	.	TGTGCCAGCTCACCTGGACAGACGAATGGCTACACCTTC	CASSPGQTNGYTF
TRBV13	.	TRBJ1-2	.	TGTGCCAGCAGCTTAGCACATCCAGACTATGGCTACACCTTC	CASSLAHPDYGYTF
TRBV5-1	.	TRBJ1-2	TRBD1	TGCGCCAGCAGCTTGGGACAGGGAACTAACTATGGCTACACCTTC	CASSLGQGTNYGYTF
TRBV5-1	.	TRBJ2-4	TRBD1	TGCGCCAGCAGCCCATCAGCCGGGACAGGTATCATTCAGTACTTC	CASSPSAGTGIIQYF
TRBV19	.	TRBJ1-2	TRBD1	TGTGCCAGTAGTAACAACAGGGGGCTGGAGGGTGGCTACACCTTC	CASSNNRGLEGGYTF
TRBV5-4	few	TRBJ1-3	.	TGTGCCAGCAGCGTGGGCGGGGAACCATCTGGAAACACCATATATTTT	CASSVGGEPSGNTIYF
TRBV28	.	TRBJ2-1	.	TGTGCCAGCAGTTTAGTGGGTCAGGTCTCCTACAATGAGCAGTTCTTC	CASSLVGQVSYNEQFF
TRBV2	.	TRBJ1-5	TRBD1	TGTGCCAGCAGAGGCAGGGGGAGCAATCAGCCCCAGCATTTT	CASRGRGSNQPQHF
TRBV6-6	.	TRBJ2-1	TRBD2	TGTGCCAGCAGTAACCGACTAGCGGGGAATGAGCAGTTCTTC	CASSNRLAGNEQFF
TRBV7-9	.	TRBJ2-2	.	TGTGCCAGCAGCTTAGAAGGGGGAATCACCGGGGAGCTGTTTTTT	CASSLEGGITGELFF
TRBV19	once	TRBJ1-2	TRBD1	TGTGCCAGTAGTATCGGTGGAGGACAGGGGGCTCTCGGCTACACCTTC	CASSIGGGQGALGYTF
TRBV5-1	.	TRBJ2-5	TRBD2	TGCGCCAGCAGCTTGTTAACTAGCGGGGGGGCCACAGAGACCCAGTACTTC	CASSLLTSGGATETQYF
TRBV19	.	TRBJ1-6	.	TGTGCCAGTAGTATATTGCTGACAGGTTTGCGGACACCCCTCCACTTT	CASSILLTGLRTPLHF
TRBV6-5	.	TRBJ2-7	TRBD2	TGTGCCAGCACCCCTAGCGGTAGTAACGAGCAGTACTTC	CASTPSGSNEQYF
TRBV7-9	.	TRBJ1-1	TRBD1	TGTGCCAGCAGCTTATGGACAGGGGGGGGAACTGAAGCTTTCTTT	CASSLWTGGGTEAFF
TRBV6-1	.	TRBJ2-2	.	TGTGCCAGCAGTACCGGGACTGACACCGGGGAGCTGTTTTTT	CASSTGTDTGELFF
TRBV7-9	few	TRBJ2-7	.	TGTGCCAGCAGCCCAAGGGGCAGGGGCGAGCAGTACTTC	CASSPRGRGEQYF
TRBV2	.	TRBJ1-2	TRBD1	TGTGCCAGCAGTGTGGCGAGGACAGGGTGGGATGGCTACACCTTC	CASSVARTGWDGYTF
TRBV14	.	TRBJ2-1	TRBD2	TGTGCCAGCAGCCCGGGGGGGCCCCTTTACAATGAGCAGTTCTTC	CASSPGGPLYNEQFF
TRBV18	.	TRBJ1-1	TRBD1	TGTGCCAGCTCCGGACAGGGGGAGACTGAAGCTTTCTTT	CASSGQGETEAFF
TRBV7-2	.	TRBJ2-5	.	TGTGCCAGCAGCTTGGGGGGGGCCCAAGAGACCCAGTACTTC	CASSLGGAQETQYF
TRBV28	few	TRBJ2-7	TRBD1	TGTGCCATCGGTGGGACAGGGCCCTACGAGCAGTACTTC	CAIGGTGPYEQYF
TRBV7-9	.	TRBJ2-7	.	TGTGCCAGCAGCCCTCTTAGACAGTACTCCCTTGGCGAGCAGTACTTC	CASSPLRQYSLGEQYF
TRBV9	.	TRBJ1-3	.	TGTGCCAGCAGCGTTCAGGGAAGCTCTGGAAACACCATATATTTT	CASSVQGSSGNTIYF
TRBV19	.	TRBJ1-1	TRBD1	TGTGCCAGTAGACCCAGGACAGGGGCTAACACTGAAGCTTTCTTT	CASRPRTGANTEAFF
TRBV4-1	.	TRBJ1-4	.	TGCGCCAGCAGCCAACCAGGTCGCCTGTTTTTT	CASSQPGRLFF
TRBV18	few	TRBJ2-5	TRBD1	TGTGCCAGCCGTCCGGGACAGGGGGCTCGGGAGACCCAGTACTTC	CASRPGQGARETQYF
TRBV7-2	.	TRBJ2-7	TRBD1	TGTGCCAGCAGCTCAGCCCCCGGACAGGGGTCCTACTACGAGCAGTACTTC	CASSSAPGQGSYYEQYF